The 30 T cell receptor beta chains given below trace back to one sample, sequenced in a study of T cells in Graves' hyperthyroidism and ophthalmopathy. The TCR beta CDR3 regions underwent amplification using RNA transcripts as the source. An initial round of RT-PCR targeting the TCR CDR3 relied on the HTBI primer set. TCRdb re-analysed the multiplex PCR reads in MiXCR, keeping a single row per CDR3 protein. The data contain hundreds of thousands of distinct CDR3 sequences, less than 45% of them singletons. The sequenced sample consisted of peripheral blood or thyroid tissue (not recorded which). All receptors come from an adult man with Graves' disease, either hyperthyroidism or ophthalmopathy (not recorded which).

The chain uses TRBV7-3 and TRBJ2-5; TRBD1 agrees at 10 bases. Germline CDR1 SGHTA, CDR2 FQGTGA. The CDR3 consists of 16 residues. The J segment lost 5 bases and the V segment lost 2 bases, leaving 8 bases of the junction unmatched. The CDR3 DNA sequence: TGTGCCAGCAGCTTAGGGGACAGGGGTTTTCGGGAGACCCAGTACTTC. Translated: CASSLGDRGFRETQYF.

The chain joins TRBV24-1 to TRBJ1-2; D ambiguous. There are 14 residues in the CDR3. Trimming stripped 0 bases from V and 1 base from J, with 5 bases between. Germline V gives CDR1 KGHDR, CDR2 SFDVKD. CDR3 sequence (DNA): TGTGCCACCAGTGATTTGACCCGTAACTATGGCTACACCTTC. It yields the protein CATSDLTRNYGYTF.

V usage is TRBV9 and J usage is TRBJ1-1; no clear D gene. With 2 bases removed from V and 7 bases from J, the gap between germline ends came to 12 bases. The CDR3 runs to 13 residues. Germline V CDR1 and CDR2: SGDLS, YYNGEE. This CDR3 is CASSVKVDNEAFF. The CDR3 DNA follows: TGTGCCAGCAGCGTTAAGGTGGATAATGAAGCTTTCTTT.

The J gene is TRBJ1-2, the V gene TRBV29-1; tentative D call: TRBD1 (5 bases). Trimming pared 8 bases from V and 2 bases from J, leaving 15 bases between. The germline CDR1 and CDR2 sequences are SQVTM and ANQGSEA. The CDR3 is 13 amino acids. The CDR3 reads CSNRQGGNYGYTF. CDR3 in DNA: TGCAGCAACCGGCAGGGAGGGAACTATGGCTACACCTTC.

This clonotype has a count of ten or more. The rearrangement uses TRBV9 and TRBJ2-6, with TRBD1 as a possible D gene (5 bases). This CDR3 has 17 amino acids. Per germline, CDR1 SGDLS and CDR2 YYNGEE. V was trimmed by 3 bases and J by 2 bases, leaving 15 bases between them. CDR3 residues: CASSGLGGATGANVLTF. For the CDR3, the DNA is TGTGCCAGCAGCGGATTAGGTGGGGCGACTGGGGCCAACGTCCTGACTTTC.

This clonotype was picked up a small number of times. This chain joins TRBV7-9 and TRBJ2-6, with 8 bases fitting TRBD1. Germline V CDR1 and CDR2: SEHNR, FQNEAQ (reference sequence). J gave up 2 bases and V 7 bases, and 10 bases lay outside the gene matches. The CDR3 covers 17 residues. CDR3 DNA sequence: TGTGCCAGCACCTCCGGACAGGGAATGGCTGGGGCCAACGTCCTGACTTTC. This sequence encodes CASTSGQGMAGANVLTF.

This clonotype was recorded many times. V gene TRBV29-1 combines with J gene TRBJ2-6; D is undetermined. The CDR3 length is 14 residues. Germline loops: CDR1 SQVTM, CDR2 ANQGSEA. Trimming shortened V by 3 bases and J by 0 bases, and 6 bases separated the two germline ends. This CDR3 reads CSVDSPSGANVLTF. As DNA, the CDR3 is TGCAGCGTTGATAGTCCCTCTGGGGCCAACGTCCTGACTTTC.

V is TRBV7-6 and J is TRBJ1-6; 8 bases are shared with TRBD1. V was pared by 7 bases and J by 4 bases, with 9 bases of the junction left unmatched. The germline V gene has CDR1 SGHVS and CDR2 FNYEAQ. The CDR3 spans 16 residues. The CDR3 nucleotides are TGTGCCAGCACCAACGGGGGACAGGTTTATAATTCACCCCTCCACTTT. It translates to CASTNGGQVYNSPLHF.

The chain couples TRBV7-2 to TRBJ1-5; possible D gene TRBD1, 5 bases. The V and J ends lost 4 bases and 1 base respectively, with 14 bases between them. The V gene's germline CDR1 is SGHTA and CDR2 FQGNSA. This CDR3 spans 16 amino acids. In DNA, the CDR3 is TGTGCCAGCAGCTCGACTAGCGGGGGGAGCAATCAGCCCCAGCATTTT. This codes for CASSSTSGGSNQPQHF.

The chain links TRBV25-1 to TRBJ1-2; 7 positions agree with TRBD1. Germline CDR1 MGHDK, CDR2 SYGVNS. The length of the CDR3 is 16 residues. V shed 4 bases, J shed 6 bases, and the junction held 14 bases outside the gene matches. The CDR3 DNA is TGTGCCAGCAGTGCTAGAAACCTCGACGGGACAGATGGCTACACCTTC. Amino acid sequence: CASSARNLDGTDGYTF.

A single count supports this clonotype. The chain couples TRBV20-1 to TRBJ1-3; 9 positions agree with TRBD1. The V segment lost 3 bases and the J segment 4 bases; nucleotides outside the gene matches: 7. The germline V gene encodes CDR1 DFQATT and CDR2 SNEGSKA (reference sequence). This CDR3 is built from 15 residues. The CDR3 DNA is TGCAGTGCTAGGGCCGGGACAGGGCCAGGAAACACCATATATTTT. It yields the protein CSARAGTGPGNTIYF.

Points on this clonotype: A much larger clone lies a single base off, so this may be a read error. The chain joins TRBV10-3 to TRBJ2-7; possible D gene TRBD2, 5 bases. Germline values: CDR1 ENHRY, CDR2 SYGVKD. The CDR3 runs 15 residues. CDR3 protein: CATSDVGLNSYEQYF. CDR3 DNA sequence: TGTGCCACCAGTGATGTCGGACTCAATAGCTACGAGCAGTACTTC.

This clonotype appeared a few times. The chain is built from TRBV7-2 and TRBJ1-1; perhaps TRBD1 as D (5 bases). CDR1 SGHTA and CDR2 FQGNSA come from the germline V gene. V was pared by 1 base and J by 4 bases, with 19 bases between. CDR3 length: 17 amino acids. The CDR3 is CASSLDRPGRGSTEAFF. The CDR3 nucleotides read TGTGCCAGCAGCTTAGACAGGCCAGGACGGGGGAGCACTGAAGCTTTCTTT.

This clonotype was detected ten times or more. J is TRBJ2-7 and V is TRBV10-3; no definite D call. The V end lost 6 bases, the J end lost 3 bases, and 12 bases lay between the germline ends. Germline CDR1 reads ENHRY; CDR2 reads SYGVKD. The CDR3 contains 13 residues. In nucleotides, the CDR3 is TGTGCCATCAGAACCCTCGGAGACTACGAGCAGTACTTC. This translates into CAIRTLGDYEQYF.

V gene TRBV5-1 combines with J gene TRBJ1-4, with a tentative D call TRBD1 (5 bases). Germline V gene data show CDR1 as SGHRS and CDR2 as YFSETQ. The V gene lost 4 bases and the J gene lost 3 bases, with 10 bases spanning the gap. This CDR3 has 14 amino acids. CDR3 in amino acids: CASSRDPPNEKLFF. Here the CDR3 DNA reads TGCGCCAGCAGCCGGGACCCACCTAATGAAAAACTGTTTTTT.

The CDR3 DNA reads TGTGCCAGCAGCTTAGTGGCCACAACTAATGAAAAACTGTTTTTT. Amino acids: CASSLVATTNEKLFF. The chain joins TRBV7-2 to TRBJ1-4, with D unclear. Per the germline V gene, CDR1 is SGHTA and CDR2 is FQGNSA. Trimming removed 1 base at V and 0 bases at J, with 6 bases between. The CDR3 is 15 amino acids.

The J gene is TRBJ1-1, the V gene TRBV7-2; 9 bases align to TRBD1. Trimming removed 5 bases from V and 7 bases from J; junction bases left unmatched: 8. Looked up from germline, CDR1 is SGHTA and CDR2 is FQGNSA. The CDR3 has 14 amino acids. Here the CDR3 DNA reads TGTGCCAGCAGCCCGGACAGGGGCTTTGATGAAGCTTTCTTT. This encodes CASSPDRGFDEAFF. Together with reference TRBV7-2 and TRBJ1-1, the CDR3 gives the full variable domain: GAGVSQSPSNKVTEKGKDVELRCDPISGHTALYWYRQSLGQGLEFLIYFQGNSAPDKSGLPSDRFSAERTGGSVSTLTIQRTQQEDSAVYLCASSPDRGFDEAFFGQGTRLTVV.

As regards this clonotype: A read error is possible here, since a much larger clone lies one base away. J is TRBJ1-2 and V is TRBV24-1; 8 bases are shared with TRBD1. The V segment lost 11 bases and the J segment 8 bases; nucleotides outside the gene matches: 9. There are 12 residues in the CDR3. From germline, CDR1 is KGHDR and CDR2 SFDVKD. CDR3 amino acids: CASRADREGYTF. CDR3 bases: TGTGCCAGCCGCGCGGACAGGGAAGGCTACACCTTC.

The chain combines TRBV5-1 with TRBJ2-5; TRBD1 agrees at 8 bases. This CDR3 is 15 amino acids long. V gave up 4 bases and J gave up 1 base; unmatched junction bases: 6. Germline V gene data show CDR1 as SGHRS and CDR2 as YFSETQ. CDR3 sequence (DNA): TGCGCCAGCAGCCTGGAGACAGGGGCCCAAGAGACCCAGTACTTC. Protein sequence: CASSLETGAQETQYF.

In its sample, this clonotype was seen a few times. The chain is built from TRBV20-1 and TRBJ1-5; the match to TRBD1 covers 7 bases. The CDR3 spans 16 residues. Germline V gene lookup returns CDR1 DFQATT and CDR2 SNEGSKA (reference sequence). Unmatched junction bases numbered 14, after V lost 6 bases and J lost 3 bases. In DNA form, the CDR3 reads TGCAGTGCGCGTGGCTCCGGGACAGCCTCCAATCAGCCCCAGCATTTT. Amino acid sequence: CSARGSGTASNQPQHF.

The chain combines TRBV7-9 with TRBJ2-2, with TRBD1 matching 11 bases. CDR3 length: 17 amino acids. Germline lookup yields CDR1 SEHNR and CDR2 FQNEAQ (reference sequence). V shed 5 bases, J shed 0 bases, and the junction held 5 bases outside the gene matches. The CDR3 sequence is CASSSQGQGANTGELFF. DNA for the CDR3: TGTGCCAGCAGCAGTCAGGGACAGGGGGCGAACACCGGGGAGCTGTTTTTT.

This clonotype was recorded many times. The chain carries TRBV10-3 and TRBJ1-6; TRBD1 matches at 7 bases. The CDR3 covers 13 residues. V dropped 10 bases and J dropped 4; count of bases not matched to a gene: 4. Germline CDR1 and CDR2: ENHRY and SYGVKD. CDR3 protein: CATGDSYNSPLHF. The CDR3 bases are TGTGCCACCGGGGACAGTTATAATTCACCCCTCCACTTT.

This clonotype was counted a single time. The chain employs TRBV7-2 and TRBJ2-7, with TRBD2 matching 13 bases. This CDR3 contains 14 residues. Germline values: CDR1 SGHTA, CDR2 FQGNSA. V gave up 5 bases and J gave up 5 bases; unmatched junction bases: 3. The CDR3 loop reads CASSLGTSGNEQYF. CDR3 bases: TGTGCCAGCAGCCTGGGGACTAGCGGGAACGAGCAGTACTTC.

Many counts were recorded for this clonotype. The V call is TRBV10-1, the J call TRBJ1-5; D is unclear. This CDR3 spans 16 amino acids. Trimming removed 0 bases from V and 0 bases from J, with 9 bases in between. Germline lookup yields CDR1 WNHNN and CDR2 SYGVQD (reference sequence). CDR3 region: CASSESTVYSNQPQHF. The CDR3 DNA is TGCGCCAGCAGTGAGTCGACGGTATATAGCAATCAGCCCCAGCATTTT.

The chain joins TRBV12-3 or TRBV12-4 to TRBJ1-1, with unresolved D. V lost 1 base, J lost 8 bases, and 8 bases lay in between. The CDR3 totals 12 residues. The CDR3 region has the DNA TGTGCCAGCAGTTTAGGGGGATGGGAAGCTTTCTTT. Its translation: CASSLGGWEAFF.

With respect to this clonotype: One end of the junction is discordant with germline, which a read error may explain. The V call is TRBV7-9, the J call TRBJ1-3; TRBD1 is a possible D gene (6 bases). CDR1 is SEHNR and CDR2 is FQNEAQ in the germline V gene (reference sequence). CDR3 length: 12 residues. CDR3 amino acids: CASSLSGGAEDF. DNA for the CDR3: TGTGCCAGCAGCTTATCCGGGGGGGCCGAGGATTTT.

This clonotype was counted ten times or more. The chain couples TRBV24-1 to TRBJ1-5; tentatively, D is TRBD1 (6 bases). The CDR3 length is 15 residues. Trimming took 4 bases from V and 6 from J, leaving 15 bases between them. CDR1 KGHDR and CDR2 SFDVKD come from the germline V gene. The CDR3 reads CATSDSGGTVQPQHF. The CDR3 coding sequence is TGTGCCACCAGTGACTCCGGGGGCACGGTTCAGCCCCAGCATTTT.

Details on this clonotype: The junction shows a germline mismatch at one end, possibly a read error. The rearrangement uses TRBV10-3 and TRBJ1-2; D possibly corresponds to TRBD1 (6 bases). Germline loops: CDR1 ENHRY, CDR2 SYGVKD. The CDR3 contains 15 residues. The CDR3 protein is CASSEVGHAGYGYTF. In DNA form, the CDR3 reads TGTGCCAGCAGTGAAGTGGGACATGCGGGCTATGGCTACACCTTC.

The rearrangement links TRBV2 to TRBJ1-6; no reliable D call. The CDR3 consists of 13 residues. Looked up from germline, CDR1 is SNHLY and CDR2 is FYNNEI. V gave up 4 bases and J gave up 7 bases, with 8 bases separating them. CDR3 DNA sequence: TGTGCCAGCAGTGGGTCGAGGAATTCACCCCTCCACTTT. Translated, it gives CASSGSRNSPLHF.

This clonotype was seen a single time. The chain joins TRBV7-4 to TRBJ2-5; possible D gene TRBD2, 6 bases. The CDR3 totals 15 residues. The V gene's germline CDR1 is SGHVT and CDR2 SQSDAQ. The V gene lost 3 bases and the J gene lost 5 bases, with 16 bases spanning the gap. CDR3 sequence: CASSFEGGTSETQYF. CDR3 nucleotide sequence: TGTGCCAGCAGCTTTGAGGGAGGTACGAGTGAGACCCAGTACTTC.